The clone carrying this TCR beta chain occurred many times. Its antigen is unidentified. Unique molecular identifiers were used to barcode this TCRbeta library. One entry per CDR3 protein results from TCRdb running MiXCR on the PCR reads. The repertoire includes about 70,000 distinct CDR3 sequences, approximately 11% of them detected once, and 13% sits in the top ten. V lost 0 bases, J lost 5 bases, and 22 bases lay in between. The CDR3 is 18 amino acids. The germline V gene encodes CDR1 MNHEY and CDR2 SVGAGI. This record comes from a study of T-cell reconstitution after alpha-beta-depleted transplantation in children. Points from the study as a whole: Newly produced T cells mostly provided counts and TCRbeta diversity after one year, as hyperexpanded clones declined. Recipient T cells and thymic progenitors that survived were the source of the high TCRbeta diversity seen at day 60 in some patients. By about two months after transplant, alpha-beta T cells reportedly arose from several hundred graft clones that had expanded.

The sample here was PBMCs, taken before TCRalphabeta/CD19-depleted stem cell transplant. The receptor was derived from a boy aged 5-17 years with acute myeloid leukemia, due to receive a stem cell transplant. The rearrangement uses TRBV6-5 and TRBJ2-5, with D perhaps assigned TRBD1 or TRBD2 (5 bases each). CDR3 region: CASSYSKPGTPFVETQYF. In nucleotides, the CDR3 is TGTGCCAGCAGTTACTCGAAACCCGGGACCCCGTTTGTTGAGACCCAGTACTTC.